A selection of T cell receptor beta chains follows, all from one sample in a study of human T cells and chemical hapten exposure. Via MiXCR, TCRdb re-called the RACE reads, giving one row per CDR3 protein. Seen here are under 200,000 distinct CDR3 sequences, just under 30% observed once, and the top ten hold 2.9%. The sample consisted of whole blood, taken in connection with sensitization to the hapten diphenylcyclopropenone (DPC). The source is a woman aged 30 to 39 with alopecia areata. Some clones in this sample may be carry-over from other donors' samples. Both conserved end residues are part of each CDR3. A D gene is named only where the DNA matches it firmly. Some rows mark clone size as missing; the rest say once, few, many or name a class of expanded clone.

clone_size	d_call	j_call	v_call	cdr3_nt	cdr3_aa
few	NA	TRBJ1-6	TRBV28	TGTGCCAGCAGTCCTAGGGGCAGTAGTTCACCCCTCCACTTT	CASSPRGSSSPLHF
NA	TRBD1	TRBJ1-4	TRBV18	TGTGCCAGCTCACCCCAACAGGGGCGCGGTAATGAAAAACTGTTTTTT	CASSPQQGRGNEKLFF
NA	NA	TRBJ1-6	TRBV10-3	TGTGCCATCAGTGTAGAGCGTTCAGGGCCGTCACCCCTCCACTTT	CAISVERSGPSPLHF
few	NA	TRBJ2-4	TRBV28	TGTGCCAGCAGCCCCGGGACTCTGATCTCGGCCAAAAACATTCAGTACTTC	CASSPGTLISAKNIQYF
few	NA	TRBJ2-5	TRBV4-2	TGTGCCAGCAGCCAAGAAGGGACGTGGAGGTTC	CASSQEGTWRF
NA	NA	TRBJ2-2	TRBV2	TGTGCCAGCAGGCCTGGGGGCGGACTTAACACCGGGGAGCTGTTTTTT	CASRPGGGLNTGELFF
NA	TRBD2	TRBJ2-1	TRBV10-3	TGTGCCATCAGCCCCAGGACTAGCGAATCTGAGCAGTTCTTC	CAISPRTSESEQFF
NA	TRBD1	TRBJ2-7	TRBV28	TGTGCCAGCAGTCCGCCGGGACAGTTCTGGGAGCAGTACTTC	CASSPPGQFWEQYF
many	NA	TRBJ2-7	TRBV28	TGTGCCAGCAGCTTAGCCTACGAGCAGTACTTC	CASSLAYEQYF
NA	NA	TRBJ2-2	TRBV5-6	TGTGCCAGCAGCTTATCGAGGGGGGTTTTAACCGGGGAGCTGTTTTTT	CASSLSRGVLTGELFF
many	NA	TRBJ2-2	TRBV28	TGTGCCAGCAGTTTAGTTGCCGGGGAGCTGTTTTTT	CASSLVAGELFF